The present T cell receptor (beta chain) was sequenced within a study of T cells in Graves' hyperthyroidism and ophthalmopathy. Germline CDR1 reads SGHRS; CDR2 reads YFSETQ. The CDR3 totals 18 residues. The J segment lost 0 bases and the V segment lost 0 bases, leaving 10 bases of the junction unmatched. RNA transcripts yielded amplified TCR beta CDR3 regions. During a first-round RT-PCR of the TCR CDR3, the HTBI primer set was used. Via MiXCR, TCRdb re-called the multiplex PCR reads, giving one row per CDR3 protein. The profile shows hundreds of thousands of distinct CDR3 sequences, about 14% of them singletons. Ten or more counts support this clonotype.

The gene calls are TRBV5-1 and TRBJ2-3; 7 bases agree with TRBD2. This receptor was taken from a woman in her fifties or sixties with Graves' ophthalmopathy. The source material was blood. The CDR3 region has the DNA TGCGCCAGCAGCTTGGAGGCTAGCGGCAACCCTAGCACAGATACGCAGTATTTT. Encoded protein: CASSLEASGNPSTDTQYF.